A single sample is the source of the 8 T cell receptor beta chains below, sequenced in a study of shared clonotypes between healthy human individuals. Using immunoSEQ multiplex PCR, the repertoire was profiled, and TCRdb retains in-frame clones only, with some absent. This sample carries about half a million clones, more than 75% of them seen once, and the ten largest clones take under 15%. Material for sequencing was PBMCs. These receptor sequences come from a woman aged 40 to 55 in good health. Some clones in this sample may be carry-over from other donors' samples.

The J gene is TRBJ2-3, the V gene TRBV11-3, with D hard to call. The germline V and J ends were trimmed by 1 base and 4 bases, with 9 bases remaining between them. This CDR3 has 14 residues. In germline, CDR1 is SGHNT, CDR2 YENEEA. This chain's CDR3 is CASSLGPGPDTQYF. In DNA, the CDR3 is TGTGCCAGCAGCTTAGGTCCCGGACCAGATACGCAGTATTTT.

This chain connects TRBV4-3 to TRBJ1-1, with D hard to call. V lost 0 bases to trimming and J lost 5 bases, with 10 bases between them. The CDR3 totals 14 residues. Germline CDR1 LGHNA, CDR2 YSLEER. DNA of the CDR3: TGCGCCAGCAGCCAAGATCATGGGAGGACTGAAGCTTTCTTT. Its protein product is CASSQDHGRTEAFF.

CDR3 bases: TGTGCCAGCAGCCCCCGGACGGGGGGGACACCCCTCCACTTT. Residues: CASSPRTGGTPLHF. The chain links TRBV28 to TRBJ1-6, with D maybe TRBD1 (5 bases). The CDR3 spans 14 residues. Per germline, CDR1 MDHEN and CDR2 SYDVKM. V was shortened by 6 bases and J by 11 bases, with 17 bases between the two germline ends.

DNA of the CDR3: TGTGCCAGCAGTGGGACAGTTGAAGATACGCAGTATTTT. Translation gives CASSGTVEDTQYF. The gene calls are TRBV28 and TRBJ2-3; 7 bases are shared with TRBD1. V gave up 5 bases and J gave up 5 bases; unmatched junction bases: 4. CDR1 and CDR2 (germline): MDHEN, SYDVKM. The CDR3 is made up of 13 amino acids.

V is TRBV5-1 and J is TRBJ2-1; either TRBD1 or TRBD2 may fit D (5 bases each). The CDR3 runs to 16 residues. With 4 bases removed from V and 1 base from J, the gap between germline ends came to 15 bases. Germline V gene sequence: CDR1 SGHRS, CDR2 YFSETQ. The CDR3 DNA reads as TGCGCCAGCAGCCCGTCCGGGGCGACATCCTACAATGAGCAGTTCTTC. Amino acid sequence: CASSPSGATSYNEQFF.

Only a few counts were recorded for this clone. The chain couples TRBV6-6 to TRBJ2-7; TRBD1 or TRBD2 may be the D gene (5 bases each). The germline gives CDR1 MNHNY, CDR2 SVGAGI (reference sequence). There are 15 residues in the CDR3. Trimming cost V 0 bases and J 3 bases, with 12 bases left between them. The DNA of the CDR3 is TGTGCCAGCAGTTACTCGATAGCGCAGGGCTACGAGCAGTACTTC. It is translated as CASSYSIAQGYEQYF.

The rearrangement uses TRBV7-7 and TRBJ2-5, with a weak D call TRBD2 (5 bases). Germline CDR1 reads SSHAT; CDR2 reads FNYEAQ (reference sequence). The CDR3 runs to 14 residues. The V and J ends lost 3 bases and 4 bases respectively, with 12 bases between them. The DNA of the CDR3 is TGTGCCAGCAGCTTGGGCGGGTTCGTAGAGACCCAGTACTTC. Translated, it gives CASSLGGFVETQYF.

Notes on this clone: A single base is all that separates this from a far larger clone, so a read error is likely. The chain carries TRBV6-6 and TRBJ1-5; weak D call: TRBD1 (6 bases). Germline V gene lookup returns CDR1 MNHNY and CDR2 SVGAGI (reference sequence). The CDR3 contains 15 residues. V lost 2 bases, J lost 0 bases, and 8 bases lay in between. The CDR3, as DNA: TGTGCCAGCAGTTACGGGGGCTATAGCAATCAGCCCCAGCATTTT. Its protein is CASSYGGYSNQPQHF.